This passage covers 14 T cell receptor beta chains from one sample sequenced in a study of T cell changes during pregnancy in multiple sclerosis. The repertoire was sequenced with immunoSEQ multiplex PCR; TCRdb's copy has only in-frame clones and lacks some. The sample has some 57,000 clones, about 90% seen once. The sequences come from peripheral blood, collected in the first trimester of pregnancy. The source is a female donor in good health, enrolled as a control in a pregnancy study.

The rearrangement joins TRBV27 to TRBJ1-5; 7 nucleotides align to TRBD1. The CDR3 is 15 amino acids. The V and J ends lost 2 bases and 5 bases, in that order; junction bases with no gene match: 6. Germline CDR1 and CDR2: MNHEY and SMNVEV (reference sequence). The CDR3 sequence is CASSLTGVIDQPQHF. The CDR3 DNA reads as TGTGCCAGCAGTTTAACAGGGGTAATAGATCAGCCCCAGCATTTT.

This sequence joins TRBV4-3 and TRBJ2-5; 8 nucleotides match TRBD2. CDR3 length: 14 residues. The germline V gene encodes CDR1 LGHNA and CDR2 YSLEER. The junction had 3 bases not matched to a gene; V was cut back by 3 bases and J by 3 bases. The CDR3 spells CASSHVSGEETQYF. CDR3 sequence (DNA): TGCGCCAGCAGCCATGTTAGCGGGGAAGAGACCCAGTACTTC.

This clone is a singleton in its sample. This chain uses TRBV7-3 with TRBJ2-2; 7 nucleotides agree with TRBD2. The trim removed 9 bases at V and 7 bases at J, leaving 8 bases unmatched. Germline assignment: CDR1 SGHTA and CDR2 FQGTGA. This CDR3 has 13 amino acids. The CDR3, as DNA: TGTGCCAGTTCGCGGGGGTGGGGCGGGGAGCTGTTTTTT. Protein product: CASSRGWGGELFF.

The chain recombines TRBV18 with TRBJ2-3, with a weak D call TRBD1 (6 bases). Trimming left V 3 bases short and J 3 bases short, with 16 bases between. Germline CDR1 KGHSH, CDR2 LQKENI. The CDR3 runs to 16 residues. Here the CDR3 DNA reads TGTGCCAGCTCACCTGATTCAGGGGAGTGGACAGATACGCAGTATTTT. Translated, it gives CASSPDSGEWTDTQYF. The full variable domain, completed using reference TRBV18 and TRBJ2-3, is NAGVMQNPRHLVRRRGQEARLRCSPMKGHSHVYWYRQLPEEGLKFMVYLQKENIIDESGMPKERFSAEFPKEGPSILRIQQVVRGDSAAYFCASSPDSGEWTDTQYFGPGTRLTVL.

V and J are TRBV4-1 and TRBJ2-1; 8 bases fit TRBD2. This CDR3 has 16 residues. The junction had 8 bases not matched to a gene; V was cut back by 4 bases and J by 3 bases. CDR1 is MGHRA and CDR2 is YSYEKL in the germline V gene. CDR3 in amino acids: CASSRNTGTSYNEQFF. CDR3 in DNA: TGCGCCAGCAGCCGAAACACCGGGACTAGCTACAATGAGCAGTTCTTC.

The chain employs TRBV9 and TRBJ2-7, with TRBD1 identical over 10 bases. The CDR3 has 15 amino acids. CDR1 and CDR2 from the germline V gene are SGDLS and YYNGEE. V lost 0 bases and J lost 3; bases outside the gene matches: 3. The CDR3 loop reads CASSVGTGGYYEQYF. The CDR3 bases are TGTGCCAGCAGCGTAGGGACAGGGGGTTACTACGAGCAGTACTTC.

This clone was counted a single time. The gene calls are TRBV13 and TRBJ2-7, with D unclear. Per the germline V gene, CDR1 is PRHDT and CDR2 is FYEKMQ (reference sequence). Trimming shortened V by 5 bases and J by 6 bases, and 8 bases separated the two germline ends. The CDR3 spans 11 residues. The chain's CDR3 is CASSDTGEQYF. CDR3 bases: TGTGCCAGCAGCGATACGGGCGAGCAGTACTTC.

V usage is TRBV2 and J usage is TRBJ1-6; TRBD1 is a possible D gene (5 bases). The CDR3 loop spans 14 amino acids. Trimming stripped 8 bases from V and 6 bases from J, with 14 bases between. Per germline, CDR1 SNHLY and CDR2 FYNNEI. CDR3 in amino acids: CASLEQGTNSPLHF. DNA of the CDR3: TGTGCCAGCCTGGAGCAGGGCACTAATTCACCCCTCCACTTT.

This chain links TRBV19 with TRBJ1-3; tentative D call: TRBD1 (6 bases). The length of the CDR3 is 20 residues. Germline-derived CDR1 and CDR2 are LNHDA and SQIVND (reference sequence). The V end was cut by 7 bases, the J end by 4 bases, with 32 bases between. CDR3 nucleotides: TGTGCCAGTATTGGTTACGACGGAGGGAGGGGGACGATTTACGGAAACACCATATATTTT. Translated: CASIGYDGGRGTIYGNTIYF.

This chain uses TRBV29-1 with TRBJ1-3; 7 positions agree with TRBD1. Per the germline V gene, CDR1 is SQVTM and CDR2 is ANQGSEA. This CDR3 has 12 amino acids. The trim removed 6 bases at V and 1 base at J, leaving 0 bases unmatched. The DNA for the CDR3 is TGCAGCGTGGGACAGTCTGGAAACACCATATATTTT. Translating gives CSVGQSGNTIYF.

This clone was detected once. The chain is built from TRBV4-3 and TRBJ2-1; 7 nucleotides agree with TRBD2. The V gene end was trimmed by 0 bases and the J gene end by 6 bases; junction bases not matched to a gene: 11. The CDR3 length is 17 residues. Germline CDR1 and CDR2: LGHNA and YSLEER. CDR3 sequence (DNA): TGCGCCAGCAGCCAAGATCGGGCCCTAGCGGCCTCCAATGAGCAGTTCTTC. Residues: CASSQDRALAASNEQFF.

This chain connects TRBV7-2 to TRBJ2-5, with 8 nucleotides matching TRBD2. CDR3 length: 15 residues. The V and J ends lost 0 bases and 1 base, in that order; junction bases with no gene match: 1. Germline V CDR1 and CDR2: SGHTA, FQGNSA. DNA for the CDR3: TGTGCCAGCAGCTTAGCTCGGGGGGGCCAAGAGACCCAGTACTTC. This translates into CASSLARGGQETQYF.

The chain combines TRBV7-2 with TRBJ2-2, with 10 bases aligning to TRBD2. After removal of 3 bases from V and 5 bases from J, the junction contained 12 bases not matched to a gene. The CDR3 is made up of 18 amino acids. Germline CDR1 reads SGHTA; CDR2 reads FQGNSA. CDR3 amino acids: CASSFQPTKAGGTGELFF. The DNA for the CDR3 is TGTGCCAGCAGCTTCCAGCCGACGAAAGCGGGGGGGACCGGGGAGCTGTTTTTT.

The J gene is TRBJ2-5, the V gene TRBV9, with 14 positions matching TRBD2. The trim removed 4 bases at V and 2 bases at J, leaving 4 bases unmatched. Germline CDR1 and CDR2: SGDLS and YYNGEE. This CDR3 is built from 16 residues. This CDR3 is CASSLRTSGGQETQYF. CDR3 in DNA: TGTGCCAGCAGCCTAAGGACTAGCGGGGGGCAAGAGACCCAGTACTTC.